This TCR beta chain was recovered during a study of multiple sclerosis patients with progressive multifocal leukoencephalopathy (dated by TCRdb to the late 2010s). In the study overall: Peripheral T and B cells were examined in MS patients who went on to develop PML (4 under natalizumab, 1 after alemtuzumab) as well as in treated patients who did not. The study was designed to detect JC virus-specific or public T-cell expansions arising at the time of PML onset. From before therapy, through 6 and 12 months, up to PML onset, two natalizumab-treated patients who later developed PML were tracked longitudinally.

The immunoSEQ two-step multiplex PCR at survey-level depth was used to amplify TRB CDR3 regions from genomic DNA. Synthetic inline TR CDR3 controls covering all V-J pairings were spiked into each PCR so that template counts could be estimated and amplification bias removed. Reads were processed so that amplification and sequencing bias were reduced, and quantification was performed against synthetic TR CDR3 analogs. The authors' pipeline ran thus. In ImmunoSEQ Analyzer, raw data were processed so that out-of-frame sequences and CDR3s with stop codons were removed, with gene names following IMGT nomenclature. Repertoire diversity was summarized as normalized Shannon entropy, defined as 1 minus Pielou's evenness. TRB sequences were considered identical only when V gene, J gene and CDR3 were shared. Public PML clonotypes were CDR3s found in two or more PML-onset samples but not found earlier, in controls, or in public databases. Positional CDR3 amino acid composition was analyzed in Skylign with the observed count method. Here the immuneACCESS table is served through TCRdb, limited to in-frame sequences with V and J called. Missing clones are a known gap in these copies; in checked studies unresolved V genes cover under half, and the rest lacks a known reason. V, J and clone size are taken as reported in that table, and D and trimming were inferred from the DNA itself. A total of around 30,000 clones appear in this sample, around 89% of them only once. The ten largest make up 1.3% of the sample.

V and J lose 0 bases and 2 bases, and a span of 7 bases separates them. From a lookup of the germline V gene (reference sequence), CDR1 and CDR2 are SEHNR and FQNEAQ. Taken from cysteine to phenylalanine, the CDR3 has 14 residues. Only the CDR3 DNA is retained, 42 bases long and in frame from the first base. This specimen's time point label, interpreted: about a year of natalizumab therapy. Reading the label with the study, this specimen's treatment or condition is: on natalizumab therapy at sampling. Four or five natalizumab-treated MS patients who did not develop PML were used as controls and were sampled longitudinally. Every listed patient had received interferon beta before, and every PML patient was female. T1 and T2 blood samples were collected at 6 and 12 months of natalizumab therapy, respectively. Isolation of peripheral blood mononuclear cells was performed by Ficoll-Hypaque density gradient centrifugation.

Overall study results and their limits: Analysis was restricted to peripheral blood, although for natalizumab-associated PML, cerebrospinal fluid or brain lymphocytes might be more informative. TRB clones with frequency above 0.5% were observed only in PML patients, but the clones expanded at PML onset were found to be already present before and during natalizumab therapy. No common TRBV or TRBJ gene usage or preferential TRBV-TRBJ pairings were detected when PML developed. Most PML patients had lower normalized Shannon entropy, suggesting less diverse TRB repertoires, while values in the natalizumab-treated controls sat near 1. Because the cohort was small and descriptive, it remained unclear whether the findings reflect JC virus infection or general immunocompromise.

To note about this clone: The antigen this receptor binds is unknown. Base quality data are lacking; no much larger clone is found one base away. The sample contains more than one DNA sequence encoding this CDR3.

The chain is encoded by TRBV7-9 joined to TRBJ2-5; too little of a D gene remains to name it. This clonotype was sampled from a human donor with multiple sclerosis. This specimen consisted of PBMCs, obtained from a patient treated with natalizumab. This receptor carries the CDR3 CASSLALGQETQYF. The nucleotides are TGTGCCAGCAGCTTAGCACTTGGGCAAGAGACCCAGTACTTC.